This T cell receptor (beta chain) was observed in a study of molecular identifiers for immune sequencing clone quantification. A single record per CDR3 protein comes from TCRdb applying MiXCR to the PCR reads. Among around 460,000 distinct CDR3 sequences listed, about a quarter were seen once. Unmatched junction bases numbered 20, after V lost 3 bases and J lost 4 bases. Germline loops: CDR1 DFQATT, CDR2 SNEGSKA (reference sequence). The CDR3 length is 19 residues. Findings and limits, study-wide: Barcode sharing among identical TCR molecules could make large clones appear smaller.

Regarding this clonotype: What it binds is not known.

V usage is TRBV20-1 and J usage is TRBJ2-3; TRBD2 matches 9 bases. Sequenced sample: naive CD8+ T cells from blood, with Jurkat cell RNA spiked in. Subset specified: FACS-sorted CD8+CD4-CCR7+CD45RA+ naive T cells. The receptor comes from a human donor in good health. Some libraries in this study had Jurkat cell RNA spiked in. The CDR3 region is CSARVLGLAGIAPADTQYF. In nucleotides, the CDR3 is TGCAGTGCTAGGGTACTGGGGCTAGCGGGAATCGCCCCGGCAGATACGCAGTATTTT.